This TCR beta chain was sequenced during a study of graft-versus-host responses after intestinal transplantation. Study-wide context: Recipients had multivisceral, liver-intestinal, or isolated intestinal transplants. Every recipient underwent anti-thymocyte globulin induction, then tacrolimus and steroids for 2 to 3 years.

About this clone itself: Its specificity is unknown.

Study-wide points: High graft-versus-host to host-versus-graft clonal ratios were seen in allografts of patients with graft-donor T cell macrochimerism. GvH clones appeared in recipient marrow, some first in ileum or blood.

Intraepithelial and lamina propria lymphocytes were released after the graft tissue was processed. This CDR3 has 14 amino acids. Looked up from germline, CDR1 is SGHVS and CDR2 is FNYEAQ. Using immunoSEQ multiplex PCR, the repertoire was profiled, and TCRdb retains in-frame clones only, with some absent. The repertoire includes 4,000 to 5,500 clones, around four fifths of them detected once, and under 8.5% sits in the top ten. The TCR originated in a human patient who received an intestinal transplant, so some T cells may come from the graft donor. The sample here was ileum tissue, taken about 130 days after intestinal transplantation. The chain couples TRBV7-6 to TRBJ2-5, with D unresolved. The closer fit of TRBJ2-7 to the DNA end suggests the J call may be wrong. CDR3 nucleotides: TGTGCCAGCAGCCCCCCCGGATTCCCCTACGAGCAGTACTTC. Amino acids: CASSPPGFPYEQYF.